Shown below are 6 T cell receptor beta chains from a single sample sequenced in a study of vaccination and CD4 T cells after COVID-19. Cultured CD4+ T cell DNA was sequenced using the Oncomine TCR Beta short-read assay. TCRdb analysed the PCR reads with MiXCR anew, one entry per CDR3 protein. The data contain some 20,000 distinct CDR3 sequences, more than 30% of them seen just once; the ten biggest clones take up roughly 27%. Time point of the sample: late sampling 161 to 241 days after vaccination in a few convalescent patients. The treatment here: approximately 9-day PBMC culture with coronavirus spike peptide pools or control peptides (ViraFEST assay). These receptors lack a known antigen. Sequenced here: CD4+ T cells from blood, cultured in vitro, sampled about 7 months after SARS-CoV-2 vaccination. Receptors originate from a human donor who had recovered from COVID-19.

V is TRBV6-1 and J is TRBJ1-6, with no clear D. This CDR3 comprises 19 residues. Germline-derived CDR1 and CDR2 are MNHNS and SASEGT. The V end lost 5 bases, the J end lost 6 bases, and 26 bases lay between the germline ends. CDR3: CASSPYQTHPRLPNSPLHF. CDR3 coding DNA: TGTGCCAGCAGTCCCTACCAGACACACCCCCGTTTGCCTAATTCACCCCTCCACTTT.

The chain links TRBV7-2 to TRBJ2-5; TRBD1 is a possible D gene (5 bases). Trimming cost V 2 bases and J 0 bases, with 7 bases left between them. CDR1 is SGHTA, CDR2 FQGNSA, per germline. The CDR3 consists of 14 residues. CDR3 protein: CASSLPDNQETQYF. The DNA for the CDR3 is TGTGCCAGCAGCTTACCGGACAACCAAGAGACCCAGTACTTC.

J is TRBJ2-7 and V is TRBV7-8; D remains unclear. Trimming removed 1 base from V and 3 bases from J, with 4 bases in between. CDR3 length: 12 residues. Germline V CDR1 and CDR2: SGHVS, FQNEAQ. The CDR3, as DNA: TGTGCCAGCAGCTTAGGACGCTACGAGCAGTACTTC. As protein: CASSLGRYEQYF.

The chain links TRBV2 to TRBJ2-5; possible D gene TRBD1, 5 bases. Germline V lookup: CDR1 SNHLY, CDR2 FYNNEI. The V gene lost 8 bases and the J gene lost 4 bases, with 14 bases spanning the gap. This CDR3 is built from 13 residues. The CDR3 nucleotides read TGTGCCAGCGGGCTTGGCAGGGTAGAGACCCAGTACTTC. Translation gives CASGLGRVETQYF.

There are a few counts of this clonotype. The rearrangement uses TRBV20-1 and TRBJ1-1; TRBD1 matches at 7 bases. J lost 0 bases, V lost 5 bases, and 6 bases had no gene match. The CDR3 contains 14 residues. Germline loops: CDR1 DFQATT, CDR2 SNEGSKA (reference sequence). CDR3 DNA: TGCAGTGCTCTGACGGACAGGTTGAACACTGAAGCTTTCTTT. Its protein is CSALTDRLNTEAFF.

This clonotype was seen a few times. CDR3 region: CATSETGGGYTF. CDR3 DNA: TGTGCCACCAGTGAGACAGGGGGCGGCTACACCTTC. The V gene is TRBV24-1, the J gene TRBJ1-2; TRBD1 agrees at 10 bases. Germline trimming cut 4 bases from V and 8 bases from J; bases unmatched to any gene: 0. This CDR3 has 12 amino acids. From germline, CDR1 is KGHDR and CDR2 SFDVKD.